What follows are 20 T cell receptor beta chains derived from one specimen sequenced in a study of siplizumab effects on memory and regulatory T cells. Sequencing was performed with immunoSEQ multiplex PCR; in TCRdb, only in-frame clones are kept and a portion is missing. The sample carries 90,000 to 120,000 clones, over 90% recorded once. The sample comprised Tregs sorted from blood. These receptor sequences come from a human donor in good health.

The V gene is TRBV5-1, the J gene TRBJ1-1; D call uncertain. The germline V gene has CDR1 SGHRS and CDR2 YFSETQ. V was cut by 0 bases and J by 6 bases, with 12 bases left in between. The CDR3 consists of 14 residues. Here the CDR3 DNA reads TGCGCCAGCAGCTTGGCCGCGACTTCGGCTGAAGCTTTCTTT. It yields the protein CASSLAATSAEAFF.

The chain is built from TRBV19 and TRBJ1-1, with D tentatively TRBD1 (5 bases). The V gene's germline CDR1 is LNHDA and CDR2 SQIVND (reference sequence). The CDR3 is 15 amino acids. V gave up 3 bases and J gave up 1 base, with 12 bases separating them. As DNA, the CDR3 is TGTGCCAGTAGTATCCGACAGATGGAGAACACTGAAGCTTTCTTT. Translation gives CASSIRQMENTEAFF. Based on the CDR3 plus reference TRBV19 and TRBJ1-1, the full variable domain is DGGITQSPKYLFRKEGQNVTLSCEQNLNHDAMYWYRQDPGQGLRLIYYSQIVNDFQKGDIAEGYSVSREKKESFPLTVTSAQKNPTAFYLCASSIRQMENTEAFFGQGTRLTVV.

This chain uses TRBV6-6 with TRBJ1-6, with 10 nucleotides matching TRBD1. Germline V gene data show CDR1 as MNHNY and CDR2 as SVGAGI (reference sequence). J lost 8 bases, V lost 2 bases, and 3 bases had no gene match. This CDR3 has 15 amino acids. CDR3 amino acids: CASSYLGQGYSPLHF. In DNA, the CDR3 is TGTGCCAGCAGTTACCTGGGACAGGGGTATTCACCCCTCCACTTT.

On this clone itself: In the same sample, other DNA sequences code for this CDR3. The rearrangement joins TRBV6-1 to TRBJ1-5, with D hard to call. The CDR3 is made up of 12 amino acids. Germline V lookup: CDR1 MNHNS, CDR2 SASEGT. V lost 3 bases and J 4 bases, leaving 4 bases between the germline ends. The CDR3 here is CASSEGNQPQHF. The CDR3 DNA reads TGTGCCAGCAGTGAGGGTAATCAGCCCCAGCATTTT.

This chain joins TRBV30 and TRBJ2-6, with D tentatively TRBD1 or TRBD2 (6 bases each). CDR3 length: 15 amino acids. Trimming pared 2 bases from V and 3 bases from J, leaving 11 bases between. Germline assignment: CDR1 GTSNPN and CDR2 SVGIG (reference sequence). The CDR3 sequence is CAWSRGAGGANVLTF. CDR3 in DNA: TGTGCCTGGAGTAGGGGGGCTGGTGGGGCCAACGTCCTGACTTTC.

The CDR3 nucleotides are TGTGCCAGCAGTCAACACGGGACAACCTATGGCTACACCTTC. Translated: CASSQHGTTYGYTF. This chain uses TRBV27 with TRBJ1-2; D perhaps matches TRBD1 (6 bases). Trimming stripped 5 bases from V and 4 bases from J, with 14 bases between. Per germline, CDR1 MNHEY and CDR2 SMNVEV (reference sequence). This CDR3 has 14 residues.

The CDR3 coding sequence is TGCGCCAGCAGCGTTCGTGAACGGCAAATGAACACTGAAGCTTTCTTT. This translates into CASSVRERQMNTEAFF. The chain is built from TRBV5-1 and TRBJ1-1; no clear D. This CDR3 region has 16 residues. Germline assignment: CDR1 SGHRS and CDR2 YFSETQ. V was cut by 4 bases and J by 0 bases, with 16 bases left in between.

V and J are TRBV7-2 and TRBJ1-2; D is unresolved. V was pared by 5 bases and J by 8 bases, with 15 bases between. Germline V gives CDR1 SGHTA, CDR2 FQGNSA. This CDR3 spans 13 amino acids. This CDR3 is CASSGRGLWGYTF. The CDR3, as DNA: TGTGCCAGCAGCGGGCGAGGCCTGTGGGGCTACACCTTC.

The chain has TRBV7-3 and TRBJ2-7; unclear D gene. Germline V gives CDR1 SGHTA, CDR2 FQGTGA. This CDR3 comprises 13 residues. The V gene lost 2 bases and the J gene lost 6 bases, with 11 bases spanning the gap. CDR3 in amino acids: CASSLSVGGEQYF. CDR3 DNA sequence: TGTGCCAGCAGCTTATCGGTGGGTGGCGAGCAGTACTTC. The variable domain in full, completed from reference TRBV7-3 and TRBJ2-7, reads GAGVSQTPSNKVTEKGKYVELRCDPISGHTALYWYRQSLGQGPEFLIYFQGTGAADDSGLPNDRFFAVRPEGSVSTLKIQRTERGDSAVYLCASSLSVGGEQYFGPGTRLTVT.

This clone was counted once. The chain links TRBV6-5 to TRBJ1-1; no definite D call. This CDR3 comprises 12 residues. Germline CDR1 is MNHEY and CDR2 is SVGAGI. V was shortened by 5 bases and J by 0 bases, with 4 bases between the two germline ends. CDR3 amino acids: CASSNVNTEAFF. CDR3 bases: TGTGCCAGCAGTAATGTGAACACTGAAGCTTTCTTT.

The chain uses TRBV19 and TRBJ2-2; D is perhaps TRBD1 (6 bases). Germline lookup yields CDR1 LNHDA and CDR2 SQIVND (reference sequence). V was cut by 7 bases and J by 8 bases, with 14 bases left in between. CDR3 size: 13 residues. The CDR3 loop is CASNRDRGGELFF. The CDR3 DNA is TGTGCCAGTAACAGGGATCGGGGTGGGGAGCTGTTTTTT.

The rearrangement uses TRBV19 and TRBJ1-1, with D possibly matching TRBD1 (6 bases). The CDR3 consists of 14 residues. The germline V and J ends were trimmed by 8 bases and 3 bases, with 16 bases remaining between them. Germline CDR1 reads LNHDA; CDR2 reads SQIVND (reference sequence). In DNA form, the CDR3 reads TGTGCCAGTGGGTCGTTTACAGGGCACACTGAAGCTTTCTTT. This sequence encodes CASGSFTGHTEAFF.

This sequence joins TRBV11-3 and TRBJ1-1, with 7 bases matching TRBD1. The length of the CDR3 is 14 residues. CDR1 is SGHNT, CDR2 YENEEA, per germline. The V and J ends lost 5 bases and 0 bases, in that order; junction bases with no gene match: 3. The CDR3 nucleotides read TGTGCCAGCAGCCAGGGGACAGTGAACACTGAAGCTTTCTTT. It encodes CASSQGTVNTEAFF.

V is TRBV7-2 and J is TRBJ1-6; 8 bases are a match to TRBD1. V lost 3 bases and J lost 8; bases outside the gene matches: 3. This CDR3 has 14 residues. CDR1 SGHTA and CDR2 FQGNSA come from the germline V gene. For the CDR3, the DNA is TGTGCCAGCAGCTTCCTCAGGGGGCATTCACCCCTCCACTTT. This translates into CASSFLRGHSPLHF.

The CDR3 spells CASSIAHRGLYEQYF. Written as DNA, the CDR3 is TGTGCCAGTAGTATCGCCCACAGGGGGCTTTACGAGCAGTACTTC. This chain uses TRBV19 with TRBJ2-7; 9 nucleotides align to TRBD1. V trimming: 3 bases; J trimming: 4 bases; junction bases outside the gene matches: 7. CDR1 is LNHDA and CDR2 is SQIVND in the germline V gene (reference sequence). The CDR3 has 15 amino acids.

With regard to this clone: One end of the junction is discordant with germline, which a read error may explain. The chain recombines TRBV2 with TRBJ1-2; D perhaps matches TRBD1 (5 bases). The CDR3 runs 12 residues. Germline V lookup: CDR1 SNHLY, CDR2 FYNNEI. The chain's CDR3 is CASGRRSGALPF. CDR3 in DNA: TGTGCCAGCGGCCGTCGGAGTGGGGCGCTTCCCTTC.

This chain joins TRBV7-2 and TRBJ2-1; 9 bases fit TRBD2. The CDR3 length is 16 residues. The ends lost 5 bases at V and 1 base at J; junction bases unmatched: 6. CDR1 and CDR2 from the germline V gene are SGHTA and FQGNSA. CDR3 sequence (DNA): TGTGCCAGCAGCATCTTAGCGGGGGCGTCCTACAATGAGCAGTTCTTC. Its protein is CASSILAGASYNEQFF.

The chain carries TRBV19 and TRBJ2-3; a possible D gene is TRBD1 (5 bases). Trimming left V 1 base short and J 1 base short, with 6 bases between. CDR1 and CDR2 from the germline V gene are LNHDA and SQIVND (reference sequence). The CDR3 covers 14 residues. CDR3 residues: CASSIVRGTDTQYF. As DNA, the CDR3 is TGTGCCAGTAGTATAGTCAGGGGCACAGATACGCAGTATTTT.

The gene calls are TRBV19 and TRBJ2-6; D is possibly TRBD1 (6 bases). Per the germline V gene, CDR1 is LNHDA and CDR2 is SQIVND (reference sequence). The CDR3 has 16 residues. V was trimmed by 6 bases and J by 1 base, leaving 13 bases between them. CDR3 DNA sequence: TGTGCCAGTAGCCGCCGGACAGATTCTGGGGCCAACGTCCTGACTTTC. Protein sequence: CASSRRTDSGANVLTF. Using reference TRBV19 and TRBJ2-6 for the parts outside the CDR3, the full variable domain is DGGITQSPKYLFRKEGQNVTLSCEQNLNHDAMYWYRQDPGQGLRLIYYSQIVNDFQKGDIAEGYSVSREKKESFPLTVTSAQKNPTAFYLCASSRRTDSGANVLTFGAGSRLTVL.

The chain links TRBV19 to TRBJ2-7; 8 positions match TRBD1. CDR1 is LNHDA, CDR2 SQIVND, per germline (reference sequence). The CDR3 runs 13 residues. Unmatched junction bases numbered 8, after V lost 4 bases and J lost 9 bases. The CDR3 DNA follows: TGTGCCAGTAGTAGGGGGACAGGCGCCGCGCAGTACTTC. Amino acid sequence: CASSRGTGAAQYF.